A selection of T cell receptor beta chains follows, all from one sample in a study of blood T cell repertoires in COVID-19. The repertoire was sequenced with immunoSEQ multiplex PCR; TCRdb's copy has only in-frame clones and lacks some. Among over 150,000 clones listed, more than 65% were seen once. The sequenced sample was peripheral blood. The receptors shown here come from a human donor in a cohort sampled during active COVID-19. The CDR3 runs from the conserved cysteine through the conserved F or W. Fields, in order: J gene, V gene, clone size, D gene, CDR3 protein, CDR3 DNA. D genes are given only for firm matches. Clone size, where shown, is once, few, many, or a class for clones that have expanded.

J gene: TRBJ1-2
V gene: TRBV28
clone size: few
D gene: TRBD1
CDR3 protein: CASSLWGQNYGYTF
CDR3 DNA: TGTGCCAGCAGTTTATGGGGACAGAACTATGGCTACACCTTC

J gene: TRBJ1-5
V gene: TRBV18
clone size: .
D gene: .
CDR3 protein: CASSPQRIRGGSNQPQHF
CDR3 DNA: TGTGCCAGCTCACCACAGCGAATCAGAGGAGGTAGCAATCAGCCCCAGCATTTT

J gene: TRBJ1-1
V gene: TRBV5-1
clone size: .
D gene: .
CDR3 protein: CASSLAIQVNTEAFF
CDR3 DNA: TGCGCCAGCAGCTTGGCAATTCAGGTGAACACTGAAGCTTTCTTT

J gene: TRBJ2-7
V gene: TRBV4-1
clone size: once
D gene: .
CDR3 protein: CASSQETAGLLNAQYF
CDR3 DNA: TGCGCCAGCAGCCAAGAAACCGCGGGACTTCTTAATGCGCAGTACTTC

J gene: TRBJ2-1
V gene: TRBV19
clone size: .
D gene: TRBD2
CDR3 protein: CASSRVAGGPGSYNEQFF
CDR3 DNA: TGTGCCAGTAGTCGAGTAGCGGGAGGGCCAGGGTCCTACAATGAGCAGTTCTTC

J gene: TRBJ2-6
V gene: TRBV3-1/TRBV3-2
clone size: .
D gene: TRBD2
CDR3 protein: CASSSRLAAYSGANVLTF
CDR3 DNA: TGTGCCAGCAGCTCACGACTAGCGGCCTACTCTGGGGCCAACGTCCTGACTTTC

J gene: TRBJ2-7
V gene: TRBV2
clone size: .
D gene: TRBD2
CDR3 protein: CASSPPSSGNYEQYF
CDR3 DNA: TGTGCCAGCAGCCCCCCCTCTAGCGGGAACTACGAGCAGTACTTC

J gene: TRBJ2-5
V gene: TRBV18
clone size: .
D gene: .
CDR3 protein: CASSSRGETQYF
CDR3 DNA: TGTGCCAGCTCCTCGCGGGGTGAGACCCAGTACTTC

J gene: TRBJ2-4
V gene: TRBV11-2
clone size: .
D gene: TRBD1
CDR3 protein: CASSLLTGTGENIQYF
CDR3 DNA: TGTGCCAGCAGCTTACTTACCGGGACAGGGGAAAACATTCAGTACTTC

J gene: TRBJ1-5
V gene: TRBV4-1
clone size: few
D gene: TRBD1
CDR3 protein: CASSRGQGGNQPQHF
CDR3 DNA: TGCGCCAGCAGCCGCGGACAGGGAGGCAATCAGCCCCAGCATTTT

J gene: TRBJ2-7
V gene: TRBV3-1/TRBV3-2
clone size: few
D gene: .
CDR3 protein: CASSQMGHSTADF
CDR3 DNA: TGTGCCAGCAGCCAAATGGGACATTCCACCGCGGACTTC

J gene: TRBJ1-4
V gene: TRBV11-2
clone size: .
D gene: .
CDR3 protein: CASSLDHALGEKLFF
CDR3 DNA: TGTGCCAGCAGCTTAGATCATGCCCTAGGAGAAAAACTGTTTTTT

J gene: TRBJ1-1
V gene: TRBV19
clone size: few
D gene: TRBD1
CDR3 protein: CASSRQQGARTEAFF
CDR3 DNA: TGTGCCAGTAGTAGACAACAGGGGGCGCGTACTGAAGCTTTCTTT

J gene: TRBJ1-6
V gene: TRBV28
clone size: few
D gene: TRBD1
CDR3 protein: CASSQGARNSPLHF
CDR3 DNA: TGTGCCAGCTCCCAGGGGGCTAGAAATTCACCCCTCCACTTT

J gene: TRBJ2-1
V gene: TRBV2
clone size: .
D gene: TRBD2
CDR3 protein: CASRTGTSGSYEQFF
CDR3 DNA: TGTGCCAGCAGAACCGGGACTAGCGGGAGCTATGAGCAGTTCTTC